What follows are 4 T cell receptor beta chains derived from one specimen sequenced in a study of blood T cell repertoires in COVID-19. Here immunoSEQ multiplex PCR was the method, and the copy in TCRdb shows in-frame clones only, minus some. The table records fewer than 35,000 clones, 85% to 95% of them present only once. Material: peripheral blood. The origin of the receptors is a human donor in a cohort sampled during active COVID-19.

The chain is built from TRBV6-5 and TRBJ2-2; D is perhaps TRBD1 (5 bases). Trimming stripped 6 bases from V and 0 bases from J, with 11 bases between. This CDR3 region has 15 residues. Looked up from germline, CDR1 is MNHEY and CDR2 is SVGAGI. CDR3 bases: TGTGCCAGCAGCCAGTGGACACCGAACACCGGGGAGCTGTTTTTT. It yields the protein CASSQWTPNTGELFF.

The CDR3 DNA sequence: TGTGCCAGTACCCTTGAGGGGGTCGACTATGGCTACACCTTC. Residues: CASTLEGVDYGYTF. V usage is TRBV19 and J usage is TRBJ1-2, with D possibly TRBD1 on 6 matching bases. V was shortened by 7 bases and J by 3 bases, with 15 bases between the two germline ends. The CDR3 length is 14 residues. Germline CDR1 LNHDA, CDR2 SQIVND (reference sequence).

The gene calls are TRBV15 and TRBJ1-1, with 7 bases identical to TRBD1. Germline V gene data show CDR1 as LNHNV and CDR2 as YYDKDF (reference sequence). V shed 1 base, J shed 4 bases, and the junction held 6 bases outside the gene matches. The CDR3 has 15 amino acids. CDR3 bases: TGTGCCACCAGCAGAGGGGACAGCATTTTCACTGAAGCTTTCTTT. Translation: CATSRGDSIFTEAFF.

V usage is TRBV5-1 and J usage is TRBJ2-4, with D maybe TRBD2 (6 bases). Trimming took off 4 bases at V and 6 bases at J, with 11 bases between the two ends. Germline CDR1 is SGHRS and CDR2 is YFSETQ. The CDR3 is made up of 13 amino acids. The chain's CDR3 is CASSGPGLNIQYF. The DNA for the CDR3 is TGCGCCAGCAGCGGACCGGGACTAAACATTCAGTACTTC. The full variable domain, with the rest looked up from reference TRBV5-1 and TRBJ2-4, is KAGVTQTPRYLIKTRGQQVTLSCSPISGHRSVSWYQQTPGQGLQFLFEYFSETQRNKGNFPGRFSGRQFSNSRSEMNVSTLELGDSALYLCASSGPGLNIQYFGAGTRLSVL.